Each of the 8 T cell receptor beta chains below was sequenced from the same sample in a study of PD-1 blockade in classical Hodgkin lymphoma (dated by TCRdb to 2020 to 2021). The library relied on the immunoSEQ multiplex PCR assay. In TCRdb, the immuneACCESS table is reduced to in-frame sequences with V and J assigned. These tables do not hold every clone; where another copy was compared, an unresolved V gene accounts for under half, and the others remain unexplained. For this sample the table gives over 45,000 clones, of which just under 75% were detected only once. In total, the top ten clones hold approximately 16% of the sample. The time point label of this sample denotes: cycle 2 day 1 (C2D1) of nivolumab. Every trial patient had relapsed following autologous stem cell transplantation, and prior brentuximab vedotin exposure was what differed among cohorts A, B and C. This material consisted of peripheral blood mononuclear cells (PBMCs), taken before the second cycle of nivolumab. These receptors were taken from a human donor with classical Hodgkin lymphoma.

This clone came up a few times. This chain uses TRBV25-1 with TRBJ1-2; D not certain. Germline V gives CDR1 MGHDK, CDR2 SYGVNS. Trimming took 2 bases from V and 2 from J, leaving 9 bases between them. This CDR3 comprises 14 residues. The CDR3 spells CASSEPGQNYGYTF. CDR3 DNA: TGTGCCAGCAGTGAACCCGGCCAGAACTATGGCTACACCTTC.

The table lists this clone with many counts. V is TRBV2 and J is TRBJ1-1; D unresolved. V lost 1 base and J lost 1, with 13 bases in between. The CDR3 is made up of 16 amino acids. Germline loops: CDR1 SNHLY, CDR2 FYNNEI. The CDR3 region has the DNA TGTGCCAGCAGTGAAGGAATGGGCAGGCCGAACACTGAAGCTTTCTTT. Protein sequence: CASSEGMGRPNTEAFF. The full variable domain, in which reference TRBV2 and TRBJ1-1 provide the parts outside the CDR3, is EPEVTQTPSHQVTQMGQEVILRCVPISNHLYFYWYRQILGQKVEFLVSFYNNEISEKSEIFDDQFSVERPDGSNFTLKIRSTKLEDSAMYFCASSEGMGRPNTEAFFGQGTRLTVV.

The chain couples TRBV6-5 to TRBJ2-7; 10 bases agree with TRBD2. Germline V CDR1 and CDR2: MNHEY, SVGAGI. The trim removed 4 bases at V and 1 base at J, leaving 1 base unmatched. The CDR3 spans 14 residues. CDR3 coding DNA: TGTGCCAGCAGTTCGGGACTAGCGTCCTACGAGCAGTACTTC. Translation gives CASSSGLASYEQYF.

The V and J genes are TRBV27 and TRBJ2-1; 7 nucleotides agree with TRBD2. CDR1 is MNHEY, CDR2 SMNVEV, per germline (reference sequence). V shed 1 base and J 16 bases; nucleotides not matched to a gene: 10. The CDR3 totals 13 residues. The CDR3 reads CASSLLTGRAFFF. The DNA of the CDR3 is TGTGCCAGCAGTTTATTAACGGGGAGGGCGTTTTTCTTC.

This rearrangement joins TRBV19 to TRBJ2-5, with D unclear. The CDR3 sequence is 13 residues long. The V gene's germline CDR1 is LNHDA and CDR2 SQIVND (reference sequence). Trimming shortened V by 3 bases and J by 4 bases, and 9 bases separated the two germline ends. CDR3 nucleotides: TGTGCCAGTAGTATCAGCCCAGGAGAGACCCAGTACTTC. Its translation is CASSISPGETQYF.

This clone was observed a few times. The rearrangement uses TRBV30 and TRBJ2-2; D gene uncertain. The CDR3 is made up of 13 amino acids. Trimming removed 0 bases at V and 3 bases at J, with 5 bases between. CDR1 and CDR2 (germline): GTSNPN, SVGIG (reference sequence). DNA for the CDR3: TGTGCCTGGAGTGTAGGGTACACCGGGGAGCTGTTTTTT. This sequence encodes CAWSVGYTGELFF.

This chain links TRBV6-1 with TRBJ1-2; D not resolved. CDR3 length equals 14 residues. CDR1 is MNHNS, CDR2 SASEGT, per germline. Trimming removed 3 bases at V and 5 bases at J, with 13 bases between. Here the CDR3 DNA reads TGTGCCAGCAGTGACGGACCCGGCGGGTATGGCTACACCTTC. Translating gives CASSDGPGGYGYTF.

This clone was seen ten or more times. The chain employs TRBV7-3 and TRBJ2-5; TRBD1 might be the D (6 bases). The CDR3 contains 15 residues. In germline, CDR1 is SGHTA, CDR2 FQGTGA. The V end lost 5 bases, the J end lost 1 base, and 14 bases lay between the germline ends. The CDR3 nucleotides are TGTGCCAGCAGCCTAGGGGGACACCTCCAAGAGACCCAGTACTTC. This sequence encodes CASSLGGHLQETQYF.